This TCR beta chain derives from a study of T cell responses to AZD1222 COVID-19 vaccine. Study-level background: Some second doses came at about 4 weeks and others at about 12 weeks; these were pooled. The study, taken as a whole, reports: Females made up more of the donors, who were largely white British, and clonal diversity may have come out too low.

The assay was immunoSEQ multiplex PCR, and TCRdb's table has in-frame clones only and misses some. The sample holds about 100,000 clones; about nine tenths are singletons and the top ten take around 1.3%. Germline-derived CDR1 and CDR2 are GTSNPN and SVGIG (reference sequence). V was trimmed by 3 bases and J by 0 bases, leaving 9 bases between them. The CDR3 covers 14 residues. In its sample, this clone was seen once. As yet, its antigen is unknown. The material was peripheral blood, obtained on day 0 of AZD1222 vaccination. The receptor was derived from an adult in good health. This chain joins TRBV30 and TRBJ1-5; D not certain. The CDR3 DNA is TGTGCCTGGAGCCTCGAGTATAGCAATCAGCCCCAGCATTTT. Translating it yields CAWSLEYSNQPQHF. The whole variable domain, filled in from reference TRBV30 and TRBJ1-5, reads SQTIHQWPATLVQPVGSPLSLECTVEGTSNPNLYWYRQAAGRGLQLLFYSVGIGQISSEVPQNLSASRPQDRQFILSSKKLLLSDSGFYLCAWSLEYSNQPQHFGDGTRLSIL.